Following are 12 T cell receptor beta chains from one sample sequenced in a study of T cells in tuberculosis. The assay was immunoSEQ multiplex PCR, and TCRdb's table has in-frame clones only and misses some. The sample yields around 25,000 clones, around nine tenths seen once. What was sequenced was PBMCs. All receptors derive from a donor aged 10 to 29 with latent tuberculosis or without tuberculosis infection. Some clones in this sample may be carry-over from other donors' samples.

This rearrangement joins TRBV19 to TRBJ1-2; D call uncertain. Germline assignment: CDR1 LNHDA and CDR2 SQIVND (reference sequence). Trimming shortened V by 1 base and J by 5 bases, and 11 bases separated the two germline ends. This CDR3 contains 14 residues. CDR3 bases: TGTGCCAGTAGTATAGCGGCAGGATGGTATGGCTACACCTTC. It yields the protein CASSIAAGWYGYTF. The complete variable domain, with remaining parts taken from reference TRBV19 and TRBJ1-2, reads DGGITQSPKYLFRKEGQNVTLSCEQNLNHDAMYWYRQDPGQGLRLIYYSQIVNDFQKGDIAEGYSVSREKKESFPLTVTSAQKNPTAFYLCASSIAAGWYGYTFGSGTRLTVV.

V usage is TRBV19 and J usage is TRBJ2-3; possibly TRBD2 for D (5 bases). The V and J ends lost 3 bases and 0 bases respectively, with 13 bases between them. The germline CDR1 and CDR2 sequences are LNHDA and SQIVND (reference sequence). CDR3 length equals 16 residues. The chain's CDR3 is CASSMSSGASTDTQYF. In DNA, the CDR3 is TGTGCCAGTAGTATGTCCAGCGGTGCTAGCACAGATACGCAGTATTTT.

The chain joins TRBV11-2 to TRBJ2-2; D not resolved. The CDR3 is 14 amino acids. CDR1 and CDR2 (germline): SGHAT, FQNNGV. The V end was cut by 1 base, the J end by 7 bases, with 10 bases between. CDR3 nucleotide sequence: TGTGCCAGCAGCTTAGGGCCGAGGAACGGGGAGCTGTTTTTT. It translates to CASSLGPRNGELFF. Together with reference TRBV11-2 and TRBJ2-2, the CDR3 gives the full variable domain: EAGVAQSPRYKIIEKRQSVAFWCNPISGHATLYWYQQILGQGPKLLIQFQNNGVVDDSQLPKDRFSAERLKGVDSTLKIQPAKLEDSAVYLCASSLGPRNGELFFGEGSRLTVL.

The CDR3 is CASSPIRTGKTEAFF. The CDR3 region has the DNA TGTGCCAGCAGCCCCATTCGGACAGGGAAAACTGAAGCTTTCTTT. This chain joins TRBV6-5 and TRBJ1-1; TRBD1 aligns across 8 bases. The length of the CDR3 is 15 residues. Trimming took 6 bases from V and 5 from J; bases not matched to a gene: 11. Germline V gives CDR1 MNHEY, CDR2 SVGAGI.

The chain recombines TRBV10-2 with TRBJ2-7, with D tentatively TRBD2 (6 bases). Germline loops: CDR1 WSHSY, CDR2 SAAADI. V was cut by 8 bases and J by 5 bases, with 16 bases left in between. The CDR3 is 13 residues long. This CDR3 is CASVGTPPHEQYF. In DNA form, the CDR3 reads TGCGCCAGCGTGGGGACTCCCCCCCACGAGCAGTACTTC.

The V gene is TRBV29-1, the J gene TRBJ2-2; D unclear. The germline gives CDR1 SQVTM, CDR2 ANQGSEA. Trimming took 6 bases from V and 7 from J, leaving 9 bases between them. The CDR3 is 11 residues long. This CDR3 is CSVAGDGELFF. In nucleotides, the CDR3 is TGCAGCGTCGCCGGAGACGGGGAGCTGTTTTTT.

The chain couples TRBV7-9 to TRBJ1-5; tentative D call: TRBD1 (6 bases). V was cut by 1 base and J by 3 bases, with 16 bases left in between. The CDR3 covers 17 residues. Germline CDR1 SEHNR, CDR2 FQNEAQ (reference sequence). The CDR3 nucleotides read TGTGCCAGCAGCTTAGGGGTGGGTACAGGGTACAATCAGCCCCAGCATTTT. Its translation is CASSLGVGTGYNQPQHF.

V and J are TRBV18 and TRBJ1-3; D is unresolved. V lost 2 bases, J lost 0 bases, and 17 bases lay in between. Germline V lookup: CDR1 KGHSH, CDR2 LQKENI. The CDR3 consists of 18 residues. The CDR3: CASSPLVLGQNSGNTIYF. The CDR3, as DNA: TGTGCCAGCTCACCATTAGTTCTTGGTCAAAACTCTGGAAACACCATATATTTT.

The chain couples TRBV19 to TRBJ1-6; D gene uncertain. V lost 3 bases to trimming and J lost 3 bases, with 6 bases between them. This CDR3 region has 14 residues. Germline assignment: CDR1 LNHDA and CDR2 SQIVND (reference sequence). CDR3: CASSISIYNSPLHF. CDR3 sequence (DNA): TGTGCCAGTAGTATTAGTATCTATAATTCACCCCTCCACTTT.

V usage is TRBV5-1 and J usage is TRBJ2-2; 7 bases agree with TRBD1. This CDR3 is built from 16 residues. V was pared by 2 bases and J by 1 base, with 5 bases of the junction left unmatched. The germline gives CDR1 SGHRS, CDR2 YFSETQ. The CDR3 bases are TGCGCCAGCAGCTTTCCCTGGACAGGGAACACCGGGGAGCTGTTTTTT. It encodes CASSFPWTGNTGELFF.

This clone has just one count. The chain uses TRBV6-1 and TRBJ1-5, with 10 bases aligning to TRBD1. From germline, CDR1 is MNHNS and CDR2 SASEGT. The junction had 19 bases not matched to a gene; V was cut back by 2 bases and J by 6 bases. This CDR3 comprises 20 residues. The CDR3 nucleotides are TGTGCCAGCAGTGAAAGAGGTAAACAGGGACAGGGGTTTATTCGTCAGCCCCAGCATTTT. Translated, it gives CASSERGKQGQGFIRQPQHF.

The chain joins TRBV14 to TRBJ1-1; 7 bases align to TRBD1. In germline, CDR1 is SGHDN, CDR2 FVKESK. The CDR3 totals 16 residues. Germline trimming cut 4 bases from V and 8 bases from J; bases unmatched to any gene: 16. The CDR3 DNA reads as TGTGCCAGCAGCCGGTTGGCAGGGGGAAAAGGGGCAGAAGCTTTCTTT. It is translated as CASSRLAGGKGAEAFF.